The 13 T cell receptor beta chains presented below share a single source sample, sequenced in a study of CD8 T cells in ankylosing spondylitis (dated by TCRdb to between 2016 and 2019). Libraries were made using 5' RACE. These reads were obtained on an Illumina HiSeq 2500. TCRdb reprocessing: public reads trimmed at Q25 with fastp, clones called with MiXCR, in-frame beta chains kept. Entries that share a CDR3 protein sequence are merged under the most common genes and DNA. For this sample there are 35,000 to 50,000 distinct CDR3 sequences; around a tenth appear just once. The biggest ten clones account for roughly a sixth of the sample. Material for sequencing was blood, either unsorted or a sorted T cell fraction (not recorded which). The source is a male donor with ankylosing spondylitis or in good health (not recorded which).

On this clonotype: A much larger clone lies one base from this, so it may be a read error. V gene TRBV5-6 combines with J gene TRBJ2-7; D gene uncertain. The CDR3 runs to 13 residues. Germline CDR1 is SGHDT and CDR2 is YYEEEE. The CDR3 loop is CATSFGIRHEQYF. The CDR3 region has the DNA TGTGCCACCAGCTTTGGGATTCGGCACGAGCAGTACTTC. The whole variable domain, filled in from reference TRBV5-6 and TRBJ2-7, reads DAGVTQSPTHLIKTRGQQVTLRCSPKSGHDTVSWYQQALGQGPQFIFQYYEEEERQRGNFPDRFSGHQFPNYSSELNVNALLLGDSALYLCATSFGIRHEQYFGPGTRLTVT.

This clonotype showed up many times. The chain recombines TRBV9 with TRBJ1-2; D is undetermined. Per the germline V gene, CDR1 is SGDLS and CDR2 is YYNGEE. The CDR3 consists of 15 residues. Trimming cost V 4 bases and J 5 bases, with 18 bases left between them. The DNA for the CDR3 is TGTGCCAGCAGCATGGGAGAGTCGGAGATTTATGGCTACACCTTC. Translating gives CASSMGESEIYGYTF.

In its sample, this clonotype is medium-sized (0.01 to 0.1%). CDR3 sequence (DNA): TGCAGTGCTAGCAGGACCACTCGGGACTATGGCTACACCTTC. This encodes CSASRTTRDYGYTF. V and J are TRBV20-1 and TRBJ1-2; D unresolved. V was shortened by 3 bases and J by 3 bases, with 14 bases between the two germline ends. This CDR3 contains 14 residues. CDR1 DFQATT and CDR2 SNEGSKA come from the germline V gene (reference sequence).

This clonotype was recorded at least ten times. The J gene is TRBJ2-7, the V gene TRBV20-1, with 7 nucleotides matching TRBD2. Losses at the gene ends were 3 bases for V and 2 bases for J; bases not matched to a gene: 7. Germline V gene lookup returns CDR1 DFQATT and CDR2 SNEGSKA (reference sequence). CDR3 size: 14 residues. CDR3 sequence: CSASALAATYEQYF. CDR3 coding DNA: TGCAGTGCTAGTGCCCTAGCGGCTACCTACGAGCAGTACTTC.

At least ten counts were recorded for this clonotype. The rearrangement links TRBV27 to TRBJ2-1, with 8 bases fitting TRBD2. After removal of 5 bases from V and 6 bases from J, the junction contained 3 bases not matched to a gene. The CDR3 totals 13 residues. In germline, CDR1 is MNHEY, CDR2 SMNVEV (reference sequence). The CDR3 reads CASSAREGNEQFF. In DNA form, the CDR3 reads TGTGCCAGCAGTGCCCGGGAGGGCAATGAGCAGTTCTTC.

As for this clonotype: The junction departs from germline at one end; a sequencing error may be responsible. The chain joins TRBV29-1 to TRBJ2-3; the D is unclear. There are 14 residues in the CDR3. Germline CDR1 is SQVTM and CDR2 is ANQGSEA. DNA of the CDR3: TGCAGCGTAGAAGGCCACCCTAGCACAGATACGCAGTATTTT. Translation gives CSVEGHPSTDTQYF.

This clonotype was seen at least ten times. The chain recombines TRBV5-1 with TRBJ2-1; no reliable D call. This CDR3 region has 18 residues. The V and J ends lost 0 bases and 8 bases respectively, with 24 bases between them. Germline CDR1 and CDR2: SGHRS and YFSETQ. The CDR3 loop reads CASSLGPGLKVTPHEQFF. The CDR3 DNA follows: TGCGCCAGCAGCTTGGGTCCTGGGTTGAAGGTGACCCCCCATGAGCAGTTCTTC.

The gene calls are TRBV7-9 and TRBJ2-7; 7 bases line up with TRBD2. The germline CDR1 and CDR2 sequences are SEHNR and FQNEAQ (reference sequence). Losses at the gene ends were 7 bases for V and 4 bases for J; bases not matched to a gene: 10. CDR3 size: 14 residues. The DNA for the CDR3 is TGTGCCAGCAAACCTAGCGGAACCTCTTACGAGCAGTACTTC. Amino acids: CASKPSGTSYEQYF.

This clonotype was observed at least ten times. CDR3 sequence (DNA): TGTGCCAGCAGCCAAGCCCGGCGCGGATCCTACGAGCAGTACTTC. Its protein product is CASSQARRGSYEQYF. The rearrangement joins TRBV3-1 to TRBJ2-7, with D unresolved. Germline CDR1 LGHDT, CDR2 YNNKEL (reference sequence). The length of the CDR3 is 15 residues. The V end was cut by 1 base, the J end by 1 base, with 11 bases between.

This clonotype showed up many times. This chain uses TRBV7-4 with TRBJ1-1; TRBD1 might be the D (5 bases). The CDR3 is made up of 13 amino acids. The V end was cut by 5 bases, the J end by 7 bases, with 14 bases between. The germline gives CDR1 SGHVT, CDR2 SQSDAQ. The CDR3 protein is CASSNYPTVEAFF. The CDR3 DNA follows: TGTGCCAGCAGCAACTACCCGACAGTTGAAGCTTTCTTT.

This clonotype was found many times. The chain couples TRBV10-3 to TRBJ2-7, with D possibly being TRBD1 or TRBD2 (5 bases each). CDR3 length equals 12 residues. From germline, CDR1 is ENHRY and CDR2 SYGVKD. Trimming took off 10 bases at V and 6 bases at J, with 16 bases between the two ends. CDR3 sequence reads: CATGRLRAEQYF. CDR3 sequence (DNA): TGTGCCACAGGGAGACTGCGTGCCGAGCAGTACTTC.

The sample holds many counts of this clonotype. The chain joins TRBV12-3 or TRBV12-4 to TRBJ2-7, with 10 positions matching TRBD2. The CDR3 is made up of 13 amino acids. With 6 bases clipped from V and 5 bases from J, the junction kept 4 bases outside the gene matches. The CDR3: CASRIAGGHEQYF. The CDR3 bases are TGTGCCAGCAGGATAGCGGGAGGCCACGAGCAGTACTTC.

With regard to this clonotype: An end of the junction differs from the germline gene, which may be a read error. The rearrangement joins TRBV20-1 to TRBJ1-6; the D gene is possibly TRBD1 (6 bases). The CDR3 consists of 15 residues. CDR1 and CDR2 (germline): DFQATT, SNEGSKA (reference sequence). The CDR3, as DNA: TGCAGTACTAGAGATCAACAGGGAAATAATTCACCCCTCCACTTT. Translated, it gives CSTRDQQGNNSPLHF.